The entry that follows covers one T cell receptor beta chain sequence. Its cognate antigen has yet to be identified. No base quality values were provided; no much bigger clone lies one nucleotide off. The immunoSEQ Assay, a bias-controlled multiplex PCR, was used to amplify TCRbeta CDR3 regions from genomic DNA. From the authors' description of their analysis: The number of nucleated cells in each sample was estimated by amplification of reference gene primers within the assay. Sequence reads were collapsed and filtered to measure the absolute abundance of every unique TCRbeta CDR3 rearrangement. For each sample, productive Simpson clonality was calculated as the square root of Simpson's diversity index across productive rearrangements. What TCRdb holds here is the immuneACCESS table cut down to in-frame rearrangements. Part of the clones is not present; checked against another copy, under half of the missing clones reflect an unresolved V gene, and the others are unexplained. The V and J calls and clone size come from that table; D and trimming were worked out from the DNA. The sample includes 360,000 or so clones, with around 87% observed a single time. The ten biggest clones cover 6% to 7.5% of the sample.

The data belong to a study of blood T cell repertoires in COVID-19 (dated by TCRdb to 2020 to 2022). Background for the entire study: The collaborator samples originated in the United States, Italy and Spain and spanned the acute and convalescent phases of COVID-19. The prospective study material was composed of cDNA or gDNA derived from T cells, B-cell-depleted T cells, or PBMCs. Subjects who had been exposed to COVID-19, were actively infected with it, or had recovered from it provided the deeply sampled blood TCRbeta repertoires that made up the dataset. The repertoires were released in a freely available public database meant as a resource for research on the immune response to SARS-CoV-2. The samples were drawn from the first 160 participants of the ongoing ImmuneRACE study and from 1,254 subjects provided by 6 global collaborators. Nearly every sample came with metadata listing a de-identified subject ID, COVID-19 status, age in years and sex. Where available, HLA class I and class II types were taken from metadata supplied by the sample provider and were not determined by assay-based typing. The paper as a whole reports these results and caveats: Clinical and demographic metadata were provided uncurated, with the amount varying by source and participant.

Taken from the germline V gene, the CDR1 and CDR2 loops are MNHEY and SVGEGT. Between the V and J ends, shortened by 3 bases and 7 bases respectively, the junction contains 13 bases. The CDR3 contains 14 residues, cysteine and phenylalanine counted. The kept DNA is CDR3 alone, 42 bases in frame from the first base. The collaborating institutions used their own protocols to collect whole blood in K2EDTA tubes. For TCRbeta analysis, collaborators shipped samples in one of three forms: frozen whole blood, isolated PBMCs, or DNA extracted from either of those sample types. The rearrangement combines TRBV6-2 or TRBV6-3 with TRBJ2-4; the D gene remains uncertain. This TCR derives from a man younger than 35 with active or convalescent COVID-19. Sequenced material: peripheral blood. The DNA sequence is given as TGTGCCAGCAGTTATGAGCCGGGTGCTAACATTCAGTACTTC. Its protein product is CASSYEPGANIQYF.